The source of this TCR beta chain is a study of cytomegalovirus exposure and HLA in healthy donors. Study conclusions and caveats: The majority of CMV-associated TCR beta chains were reported as apparently HLA-restricted in a later analysis.

For this clone: Its matching antigen is unknown.

With 60 Vbeta and 13 Jbeta primers, the PCR was carried out. In the authors' methods: A later analysis counted approximately 80 million unique TCR beta chains, around 10 million shared. Method: immunoSEQ multiplex PCR; TCRdb's copy keeps in-frame clones and lacks some. V and J calls and clone size come straight from that table; D and trimming were deduced from the DNA. Among hundreds of thousands of clones listed, 77% were seen once. Germline-derived CDR1 and CDR2 are SGHTA and FQGNSA. The CDR3 contains 15 residues. The V end lost 5 bases, the J end lost 4 bases, and 17 bases lay between the germline ends.

V gene TRBV7-2 combines with J gene TRBJ1-1, with D possibly TRBD1 on 6 matching bases. The specimen was PBMCs. The clonotype comes from a woman in her sixties in good health and CMV-seropositive. The CDR3 DNA follows: TGTGCCAGCAGCCCGTACGGGACAAAGGTCACTGAAGCTTTCTTT. Protein product: CASSPYGTKVTEAFF.